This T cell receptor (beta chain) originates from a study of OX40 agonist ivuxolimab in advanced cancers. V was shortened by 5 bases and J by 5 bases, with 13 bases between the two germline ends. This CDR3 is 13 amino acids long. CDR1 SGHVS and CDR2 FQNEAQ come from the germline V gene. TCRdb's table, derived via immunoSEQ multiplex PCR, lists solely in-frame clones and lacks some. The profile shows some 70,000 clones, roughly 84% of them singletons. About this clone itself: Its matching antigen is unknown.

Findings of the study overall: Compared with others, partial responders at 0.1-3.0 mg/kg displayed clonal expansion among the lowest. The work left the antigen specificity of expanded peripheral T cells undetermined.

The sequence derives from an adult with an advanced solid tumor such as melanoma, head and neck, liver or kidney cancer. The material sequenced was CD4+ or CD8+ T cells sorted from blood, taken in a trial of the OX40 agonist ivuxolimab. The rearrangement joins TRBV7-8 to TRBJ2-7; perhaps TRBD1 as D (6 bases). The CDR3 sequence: CASSITGNHEQYF. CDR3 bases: TGTGCCAGCAGCATAACAGGGAACCACGAGCAGTACTTC.